Sequencing of this TCR beta chain was carried out in a study of blood T cell repertoires in COVID-19. The CDR3 is made up of 17 amino acids. V dropped 1 base and J dropped 5 bases, with 17 bases sitting between them. Per the germline V gene, CDR1 is SGHVS and CDR2 is FQNEAQ. Libraries were prepared by immunoSEQ multiplex PCR; TCRdb keeps only in-frame clonotypes and omits some of them. This sample has about 42,000 clones, with about 82% found just once. The TCR originated in a man aged 65 to 85 with acute or convalescent COVID-19. The chain links TRBV7-8 to TRBJ1-4, with a tentative D call TRBD1 (6 bases). Source material: peripheral blood. This CDR3 reads CASSLGQGHPVNEKLFF. In DNA, the CDR3 is TGTGCCAGCAGCTTAGGTCAGGGGCATCCGGTGAATGAAAAACTGTTTTTT.